This T cell receptor beta chain came from a study of shared clonotypes between healthy human individuals. TCRdb keeps only in-frame clones here, not all; method: immunoSEQ multiplex PCR. This table has 2 million to 3 million clones, over 85% appearing once. Germline-derived CDR1 and CDR2 are MNHNS and SASEGT. The CDR3 extends over 16 amino acids. V lost 2 bases and J lost 1; bases outside the gene matches: 5. The V call is TRBV6-1, the J call TRBJ2-1, with TRBD1 identical over 7 bases. The clonotype originates from a man aged 18 to 29 in good health. Some clones in this sample may be carry-over from other donors' samples. The source material was naive CD4+ T cells from PBMCs. Subset meaning: CD45RA+ positively selected. CDR3 coding DNA: TGTGCCAGCAGTGAATTACAGGGGAAGTCCTACAATGAGCAGTTCTTC. This gives the protein CASSELQGKSYNEQFF.